Below are 14 T cell receptor beta chains sequenced from a single sample in a study of T cells in Graves' hyperthyroidism and ophthalmopathy. TCR beta CDR3 regions were amplified from RNA. First-round RT-PCR targeting the TCR CDR3 was performed with the HTBI primer set. TCRdb independently ran MiXCR on the multiplex PCR reads; one entry per CDR3 protein. The table includes 550,000 to 650,000 distinct CDR3 sequences, approximately 15% detected once. What was sequenced was blood. Source of these receptors: a woman under 40 with Graves' hyperthyroidism that later progressed to Graves' ophthalmopathy.

This clonotype was seen at least ten times. The V gene is TRBV27, the J gene TRBJ1-4; TRBD1 agrees at 7 bases. V gave up 8 bases and J gave up 8 bases; unmatched junction bases: 8. Germline CDR1 and CDR2: MNHEY and SMNVEV (reference sequence). The CDR3 runs 13 residues. The CDR3 reads CASQGGAGEKLFF. As DNA, the CDR3 is TGTGCCAGCCAGGGGGGCGCGGGGGAAAAACTGTTTTTT.

This clonotype has a count of ten or more. The chain has TRBV20-1 and TRBJ2-3; TRBD2 agrees at 10 bases. The CDR3 totals 17 residues. The V and J ends lost 0 bases and 0 bases, in that order; junction bases with no gene match: 6. Germline CDR1 and CDR2: DFQATT and SNEGSKA (reference sequence). In nucleotides, the CDR3 is TGCAGTGCTAGAGACTTCAGCGGGAGGGGAAGCACAGATACGCAGTATTTT. This codes for CSARDFSGRGSTDTQYF.

This clonotype was seen repeatedly, ten times or more. This rearrangement joins TRBV20-1 to TRBJ2-1; D uncertain. Germline lookup yields CDR1 DFQATT and CDR2 SNEGSKA (reference sequence). Trimming cost V 6 bases and J 4 bases, with 7 bases left between them. This CDR3 is 11 amino acids long. This CDR3 reads CSADGYNEQFF. DNA of the CDR3: TGCAGTGCCGACGGTTACAATGAGCAGTTCTTC.

Note on this clonotype: Just one base apart from a much larger clone, this may be a read error. The V gene is TRBV6-9, the J gene TRBJ2-7, with 7 bases matching TRBD2. Unmatched junction bases numbered 11, after V lost 4 bases and J lost 5 bases. CDR3 length: 15 residues. Germline V gene data show CDR1 as MNHGY and CDR2 as SVAAGI. CDR3 protein: CASSSSRGSLHEQYF. As DNA, the CDR3 is TGTGCCAGCAGTTCTTCCCGCGGGAGCCTCCACGAGCAGTACTTC.

This clonotype occurred many times. This rearrangement joins TRBV6-1 to TRBJ1-1; 12 bases line up with TRBD1. Trimming removed 7 bases from V and 4 bases from J; junction bases left unmatched: 7. The CDR3 spans 15 residues. CDR1 and CDR2 from the germline V gene are MNHNS and SASEGT. The CDR3 loop reads CASTPPGQGATEAFF. CDR3 sequence (DNA): TGTGCCAGCACTCCTCCGGGACAGGGGGCCACTGAAGCTTTCTTT.

This clonotype was seen at least ten times. The chain couples TRBV27 to TRBJ2-7, with 10 bases that match TRBD2. CDR1 and CDR2 from the germline V gene are MNHEY and SMNVEV (reference sequence). The CDR3 is made up of 13 amino acids. Trimming took 4 bases from V and 6 from J; bases not matched to a gene: 3. CDR3 nucleotides: TGTGCCAGCAGTTCGGGACTAGCGCCCGAGCAGTACTTC. Amino acid sequence: CASSSGLAPEQYF.

The chain uses TRBV12-3 or TRBV12-4 and TRBJ2-7; D gene unclear. This CDR3 contains 15 residues. Trimming took off 0 bases at V and 3 bases at J, with 12 bases between the two ends. As DNA, the CDR3 is TGTGCCAGCAGTTTAGCGCATAGGGCAGACTACGAGCAGTACTTC. Its protein product is CASSLAHRADYEQYF.

This clonotype came up many times. The chain is built from TRBV2 and TRBJ2-3; D may be TRBD1 or TRBD2 (7 bases each). The CDR3 runs 15 residues. The V end was cut by 7 bases, the J end by 3 bases, with 17 bases between. Germline V gives CDR1 SNHLY, CDR2 FYNNEI. CDR3 coding DNA: TGTGCCAGCAATGGGGGGGACAGACTAACAGATACGCAGTATTTT. Its protein is CASNGGDRLTDTQYF.

This clonotype appeared many times. CDR3 in amino acids: CASLPGQGYTDTQYF. For the CDR3, the DNA is TGTGCCAGCCTTCCGGGACAGGGGTACACAGATACGCAGTATTTT. This chain joins TRBV28 and TRBJ2-3, with 10 bases fitting TRBD1. V shed 8 bases, J shed 2 bases, and the junction held 7 bases outside the gene matches. This CDR3 spans 15 amino acids. CDR1 and CDR2 from the germline V gene are MDHEN and SYDVKM. The full variable domain, its missing parts supplied by reference TRBV28 and TRBJ2-3, is DVKVTQSSRYLVKRTGEKVFLECVQDMDHENMFWYRQDPGLGLRLIYFSYDVKMKEKGDIPEGYSVSREKKERFSLILESASTNQTSMYLCASLPGQGYTDTQYFGPGTRLTVL.

This chain links TRBV7-2 with TRBJ1-6; D may be TRBD1 (5 bases). Germline V lookup: CDR1 SGHTA, CDR2 FQGNSA. The CDR3 contains 17 residues. The V gene lost 1 base and the J gene lost 7 bases, with 17 bases spanning the gap. In nucleotides, the CDR3 is TGTGCCAGCAGCTTAGACCTCTTCAGGGCGGGGAATTCACCCCTCCACTTT. The encoded protein is CASSLDLFRAGNSPLHF.

This clonotype was detected a few times. At one of its ends the junction is not consistent with the germline gene, which may arise from a read error. The rearrangement joins TRBV7-9 to TRBJ2-3, with 15 positions matching TRBD2. The germline V gene has CDR1 SEHNR and CDR2 FQNEAQ (reference sequence). This CDR3 has 17 residues. Written as DNA, the CDR3 is TGTGCCGGCAGCTCACGGACTAGCGGGAGGGCCGCAGATACGCAGTATTTT. Its protein is CAGSSRTSGRAADTQYF.

This clonotype was observed at least ten times. V is TRBV6-1 and J is TRBJ1-4; 10 bases match TRBD1. CDR1 MNHNS and CDR2 SASEGT come from the germline V gene. The CDR3 consists of 16 residues. The J segment lost 5 bases and the V segment lost 9 bases, leaving 12 bases of the junction unmatched. As DNA, the CDR3 is TGTGCCAGTCTGGACCCGACAGGGGGCCTAAATGAAAAACTGTTTTTT. As protein: CASLDPTGGLNEKLFF.

The sample holds many counts of this clonotype. V and J are TRBV12-3 or TRBV12-4 and TRBJ1-1, with D unclear. V was pared by 3 bases and J by 4 bases, with 15 bases between. This CDR3 contains 15 residues. The CDR3 region has the DNA TGTGCCAGCAGTTTCGGTCCAGCCGGGCCCACTGAAGCTTTCTTT. Residues: CASSFGPAGPTEAFF.

There are many counts of this clonotype. V usage is TRBV20-1 and J usage is TRBJ2-3; 10 bases fit TRBD2. The ends lost 0 bases at V and 3 bases at J; junction bases unmatched: 6. Germline V lookup: CDR1 DFQATT, CDR2 SNEGSKA (reference sequence). The CDR3 length is 16 residues. CDR3: CSARDNLAGETDTQYF. CDR3 nucleotides: TGCAGTGCTAGAGATAACCTAGCGGGAGAGACAGATACGCAGTATTTT.